This record covers a single TCR beta chain. This sample is part of a study of untreated major depressive disorder. Data came from immunoSEQ multiplex PCR; TCRdb stores just in-frame clones and leaves some out. Seen here are 20,000 to 25,000 clones, just under 90% observed once, and the top ten hold 0.45% to 0.55%. The CDR3 is 13 amino acids. V was cut by 7 bases and J by 0 bases, with 9 bases left in between. CDR1 is MGHDK and CDR2 is SYGVNS in the germline V gene. This chain links TRBV25-1 with TRBJ1-1; D is undetermined. The source of this sequence is a woman aged 40 to 50 in good health. Sequencing input: CD4+ T cells from PBMCs. The DNA of the CDR3 is TGTGCCAGCAAAAAGGCGCTGAACACTGAAGCTTTCTTT. The encoded protein is CASKKALNTEAFF.